These 28 T cell receptor beta chains came from one sample sequenced in a study of response to subunit inactivated influenza vaccine. TCRdb passed the RT-PCR reads through MiXCR, listing each CDR3 protein once. The data show about 780,000 distinct CDR3 sequences, with around 20% seen just once and roughly 11% held by the top ten. Sequenced material: PBMCs from blood, taken 5 to 6 days after vaccination. These TCRs come from a man aged 45-65 years who received an inactivated influenza vaccine.

This clonotype was found many times. The gene calls are TRBV11-1 and TRBJ2-5; D perhaps matches TRBD1 (6 bases). V was trimmed by 3 bases and J by 5 bases, leaving 13 bases between them. CDR3 length: 14 amino acids. CDR1 is SGHAT, CDR2 FQDESV, per germline (reference sequence). CDR3 in amino acids: CASSLTGLTETQYF. The CDR3 DNA reads as TGTGCCAGCAGCTTGACAGGTCTTACCGAGACCCAGTACTTC.

The chain employs TRBV7-6 and TRBJ2-3, with TRBD2 matching over 11 bases. From germline, CDR1 is SGHVS and CDR2 FNYEAQ. V lost 3 bases to trimming and J lost 3 bases; unmatched junction nucleotides: 2. CDR3 size: 15 residues. CDR3 sequence (DNA): TGTGCCAGCAGCTTCCTAGCGGGGGGTACAGATACGCAGTATTTT. Its translation: CASSFLAGGTDTQYF. The full variable domain, with the rest looked up from reference TRBV7-6 and TRBJ2-3, is GAGVSQSPRYKVTKRGQDVALRCDPISGHVSLYWYRQALGQGPEFLTYFNYEAQQDKSGLPNDRFSAERPEGSISTLTIQRTEQRDSAMYRCASSFLAGGTDTQYFGPGTRLTVL.

The chain has TRBV12-3 or TRBV12-4 and TRBJ2-3; no reliable D call. The germline V and J ends were trimmed by 0 bases and 6 bases, with 13 bases remaining between them. CDR3 length equals 15 residues. The DNA of the CDR3 is TGTGCCAGCAGTTTAGCTCTTTCATTCGGGGATACGCAGTATTTT. Translation: CASSLALSFGDTQYF.

This clonotype was detected a few times. The DNA of the CDR3 is TGCAGTGCTAGGGATTGGGGTGAAAAACTGTTTTTT. Its translation is CSARDWGEKLFF. The genes are TRBV20-1 and TRBJ1-4; D gene unclear. Germline loops: CDR1 DFQATT, CDR2 SNEGSKA (reference sequence). The CDR3 extends over 12 amino acids. Deletions cut 3 bases from V and 7 bases from J, with 9 bases between.

This clonotype was counted a few times. This rearrangement joins TRBV4-2 to TRBJ2-1, with TRBD1 identical over 8 bases. Trimming removed 3 bases from V and 7 bases from J; junction bases left unmatched: 2. Per the germline V gene, CDR1 is LGHNA and CDR2 is YNFKEQ. The CDR3 covers 13 residues. The CDR3 here is CASSHDRGNEQFF. CDR3 coding DNA: TGTGCCAGCAGCCATGACAGGGGTAATGAGCAGTTCTTC.

V usage is TRBV2 and J usage is TRBJ2-7; D may be TRBD1 or TRBD2 (5 bases each). Trimming removed 7 bases from V and 4 bases from J, with 8 bases in between. The CDR3 covers 11 residues. From germline, CDR1 is SNHLY and CDR2 FYNNEI. CDR3 protein: CASTREYEQYF. The CDR3 region has the DNA TGTGCCAGCACCAGGGAGTACGAGCAGTACTTC. The full variable domain, with the rest looked up from reference TRBV2 and TRBJ2-7, is EPEVTQTPSHQVTQMGQEVILRCVPISNHLYFYWYRQILGQKVEFLVSFYNNEISEKSEIFDDQFSVERPDGSNFTLKIRSTKLEDSAMYFCASTREYEQYFGPGTRLTVT.

This clonotype showed up just a few times. V is TRBV5-5 and J is TRBJ2-1; 9 positions match TRBD2. This CDR3 has 16 amino acids. Trimming at V came to 0 bases and at J to 7 bases, leaving 8 bases not matched to a gene. Germline-derived CDR1 and CDR2 are SGHKS and YYEKEE (reference sequence). The chain's CDR3 is CASSLVGRGGRNEQFF. CDR3 sequence (DNA): TGTGCCAGCAGCTTGGTTGGGCGGGGGGGCCGAAATGAGCAGTTCTTC.

This clonotype has more than one count but fewer than ten. The junction departs from germline at one end; a sequencing error may be responsible. The chain has TRBV7-9 and TRBJ1-3, with D unresolved. CDR1 is SEHNR, CDR2 FQNEAQ, per germline (reference sequence). The CDR3 is 14 residues long. The CDR3: CASSPDPSGNTIYF. DNA for the CDR3: TGTGCCAGCAGCCCGGACCCATCTGGGAACACCATATATTTT.

The V call is TRBV12-3 or TRBV12-4, the J call TRBJ2-2, with D hard to call. V dropped 5 bases and J dropped 7 bases, with 8 bases sitting between them. This CDR3 is built from 12 residues. DNA for the CDR3: TGTGCCAGCAGTGGGTTTCGCGGGGAGCTGTTTTTT. Translating it yields CASSGFRGELFF.

The count of this clonotype is one. V and J are TRBV20-1 and TRBJ1-2; maybe TRBD1 (5 bases). This CDR3 spans 15 amino acids. CDR1 is DFQATT, CDR2 SNEGSKA, per germline (reference sequence). V lost 3 bases, J lost 3 bases, and 17 bases lay in between. The CDR3 coding sequence is TGCAGTGCTAGCGGCCTCCTAATGGGGCACTATGGCTACACCTTC. It specifies CSASGLLMGHYGYTF.

In its sample, this clonotype was seen a few times. The chain links TRBV7-2 to TRBJ2-5, with D possibly called TRBD1 or TRBD2 (5 bases each). The CDR3 consists of 15 residues. Per the germline V gene, CDR1 is SGHTA and CDR2 is FQGNSA. The germline V and J ends were trimmed by 1 base and 2 bases, with 11 bases remaining between them. The CDR3 DNA reads as TGTGCCAGCAGCTTAGGAGGGACGAATCAAGAGACCCAGTACTTC. Translating it yields CASSLGGTNQETQYF.

This clonotype occurred a few times. The J gene is TRBJ2-7, the V gene TRBV20-1; D is uncertain. CDR1 is DFQATT and CDR2 is SNEGSKA in the germline V gene (reference sequence). The V end was cut by 3 bases, the J end by 3 bases, with 9 bases between. CDR3 size: 12 residues. The DNA for the CDR3 is TGCAGTGCTAGTCCCTTCCACTACGAGCAGTACTTC. As protein: CSASPFHYEQYF.

V gene TRBV7-2 combines with J gene TRBJ2-2, with D perhaps matching TRBD1 (6 bases). Trimming shortened V by 2 bases and J by 1 base, and 14 bases separated the two germline ends. Germline CDR1 is SGHTA and CDR2 is FQGNSA. The CDR3 covers 17 residues. In DNA, the CDR3 is TGTGCCAGCAGCTTAAGCCCTATGGGACAGAACACCGGGGAGCTGTTTTTT. It codes for CASSLSPMGQNTGELFF.

The V gene is TRBV2, the J gene TRBJ2-3; the D is unclear. Trimming shortened V by 2 bases and J by 5 bases, and 8 bases separated the two germline ends. This CDR3 comprises 13 residues. Germline V gene sequence: CDR1 SNHLY, CDR2 FYNNEI. The CDR3 coding sequence is TGTGCCAGCAGTGAATCAGGATTAGATACGCAGTATTTT. It encodes CASSESGLDTQYF.

V is TRBV28 and J is TRBJ1-4; unclear D gene. V lost 10 bases, J lost 5 bases, and 14 bases lay in between. This CDR3 has 13 residues. Per germline, CDR1 MDHEN and CDR2 SYDVKM. CDR3 sequence: CATLTDNNEKLFF. CDR3 nucleotides: TGTGCCACCCTGACTGATAACAATGAAAAACTGTTTTTT.

The table lists this clonotype with many counts. The chain uses TRBV4-3 and TRBJ1-4, with D tentatively TRBD1 (5 bases). Trimming pared 0 bases from V and 9 bases from J, leaving 17 bases between. CDR1 LGHNA and CDR2 YSLEER come from the germline V gene. This CDR3 has 16 amino acids. The CDR3 coding sequence is TGCGCCAGCAGCCAAGATTCGACAGCAGGACGCAAAAAACTGTTTTTT. It yields the protein CASSQDSTAGRKKLFF.

This clonotype has a handful of counts. The chain carries TRBV29-1 and TRBJ2-7; 8 nucleotides align to TRBD1. The CDR3 sequence is 13 residues long. The junction had 8 bases not matched to a gene; V was cut back by 3 bases and J by 7 bases. Germline CDR1 SQVTM, CDR2 ANQGSEA. In nucleotides, the CDR3 is TGCAGCGTTGACTTTGGCAGGGGGCAGGAGCAGTACTTC. It codes for CSVDFGRGQEQYF.

V gene TRBV20-1 combines with J gene TRBJ2-1; no reliable D call. The length of the CDR3 is 17 residues. With 0 bases removed from V and 4 bases from J, the gap between germline ends came to 19 bases. In germline, CDR1 is DFQATT, CDR2 SNEGSKA (reference sequence). Here the CDR3 DNA reads TGCAGTGCTAGAGATCTAGGAGAGGCCCGAATTTACAATGAGCAGTTCTTC. Its translation: CSARDLGEARIYNEQFF.

This clonotype was counted a few times. The rearrangement links TRBV24-1 to TRBJ2-7; no definite D call. Trimming left V 0 bases short and J 0 bases short, with 14 bases between. The CDR3 runs 17 residues. Germline loops: CDR1 KGHDR, CDR2 SFDVKD. The DNA for the CDR3 is TGTGCCACCAGTGATTTGTCTTTCAGTCGGAGCTCCTACGAGCAGTACTTC. Translation: CATSDLSFSRSSYEQYF.

The genes are TRBV12-3 or TRBV12-4 and TRBJ2-3, with D maybe TRBD2 (5 bases). The CDR3 loop spans 13 amino acids. Trimming pared 8 bases from V and 0 bases from J, leaving 9 bases between. CDR3 residues: CASCGYSTDTQYF. The CDR3 bases are TGTGCCAGCTGCGGGTATAGCACAGATACGCAGTATTTT.

The chain links TRBV28 to TRBJ2-7, with 8 bases aligning to TRBD2. V shed 7 bases, J shed 0 bases, and the junction held 8 bases outside the gene matches. The CDR3 totals 15 residues. CDR1 is MDHEN and CDR2 is SYDVKM in the germline V gene. CDR3 nucleotides: TGTGCCAGCACCCGAAGCGGGAGACCCTCCTACGAGCAGTACTTC. Protein sequence: CASTRSGRPSYEQYF. Combining the CDR3 with reference TRBV28 and TRBJ2-7 gives the whole variable domain DVKVTQSSRYLVKRTGEKVFLECVQDMDHENMFWYRQDPGLGLRLIYFSYDVKMKEKGDIPEGYSVSREKKERFSLILESASTNQTSMYLCASTRSGRPSYEQYFGPGTRLTVT.

Many counts were recorded for this clonotype. The chain joins TRBV6-1 to TRBJ2-1, with a tentative D call TRBD2 (5 bases). There are 14 residues in the CDR3. Trimming removed 7 bases from V and 0 bases from J, with 10 bases in between. Germline loops: CDR1 MNHNS, CDR2 SASEGT. The CDR3 here is CASKAESSYNEQFF. The CDR3 DNA is TGTGCCAGCAAAGCGGAGAGCTCCTACAATGAGCAGTTCTTC.

This clonotype was seen ten or more times. The V gene is TRBV6-6, the J gene TRBJ2-7; D gene uncertain. V shed 6 bases and J shed 4 bases, with 10 bases lying between them. The CDR3 runs to 12 residues. The germline V gene encodes CDR1 MNHNY and CDR2 SVGAGI (reference sequence). The CDR3 loop reads CASSPDTYEQYF. The CDR3 DNA is TGTGCCAGCAGCCCAGATACTTACGAGCAGTACTTC.

This clonotype was found a few times. The chain links TRBV12-3 or TRBV12-4 to TRBJ2-7; D uncertain. The V and J ends lost 6 bases and 4 bases respectively, with 13 bases between them. The CDR3 consists of 13 residues. In DNA form, the CDR3 reads TGTGCCAGCAGCTTGACTGTTCTGTACGAGCAGTACTTC. Encoded protein: CASSLTVLYEQYF.

This clonotype was seen only a few times. The chain uses TRBV12-3 or TRBV12-4 and TRBJ2-3, with a tentative D call TRBD2 (6 bases). The germline V and J ends were trimmed by 1 base and 4 bases, with 9 bases remaining between them. There are 14 residues in the CDR3. CDR3 protein: CASSLGGAADTQYF. As DNA, the CDR3 is TGTGCCAGCAGTTTAGGCGGGGCCGCAGATACGCAGTATTTT.

This clonotype was seen a handful of times. The rearrangement joins TRBV6-1 to TRBJ1-5; D is unresolved. The germline V gene has CDR1 MNHNS and CDR2 SASEGT. Trimming removed 2 bases from V and 0 bases from J, with 20 bases in between. The CDR3 length is 19 residues. CDR3 in amino acids: CASSERGRWNPSSNQPQHF. The DNA of the CDR3 is TGTGCCAGCAGTGAAAGAGGGAGATGGAATCCTTCTAGCAATCAGCCCCAGCATTTT.

Of note for this clonotype: One junction end does not reproduce the germline sequence, and a read error may be involved. The chain employs TRBV20-1 and TRBJ2-6, with 8 bases identical to TRBD1. This CDR3 region has 19 residues. Germline V gives CDR1 DFQATT, CDR2 SNEGSKA (reference sequence). This CDR3 is CCARDGRRTGNAGANVLTF. The DNA for the CDR3 is TGCTGTGCTAGAGATGGGCGAAGGACAGGGAACGCTGGGGCCAACGTCCTGACTTTC.

This clonotype was seen a few times. This chain joins TRBV5-6 and TRBJ2-2; D might be TRBD1 (7 bases). V was clipped by 6 bases and J by 5 bases, with 20 bases between them. From germline, CDR1 is SGHDT and CDR2 YYEEEE. The CDR3 is 16 amino acids. The CDR3 nucleotides are TGTGCCAGCACCCCAGGGGGGCCTAGCAGAACCGGGGAGCTGTTTTTT. This codes for CASTPGGPSRTGELFF. The whole variable domain, filled in from reference TRBV5-6 and TRBJ2-2, reads DAGVTQSPTHLIKTRGQQVTLRCSPKSGHDTVSWYQQALGQGPQFIFQYYEEEERQRGNFPDRFSGHQFPNYSSELNVNALLLGDSALYLCASTPGGPSRTGELFFGEGSRLTVL.